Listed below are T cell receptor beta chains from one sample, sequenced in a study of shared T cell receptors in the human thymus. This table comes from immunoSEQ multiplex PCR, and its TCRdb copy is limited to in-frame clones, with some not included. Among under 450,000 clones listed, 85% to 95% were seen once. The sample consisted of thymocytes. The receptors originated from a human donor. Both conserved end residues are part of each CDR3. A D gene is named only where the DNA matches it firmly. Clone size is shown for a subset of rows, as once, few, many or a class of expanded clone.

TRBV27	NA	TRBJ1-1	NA	CASSSYRAVTEAFF	TGTGCCAGCAGTTCTTACAGGGCGGTCACTGAAGCTTTCTTT
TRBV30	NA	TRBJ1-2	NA	CACGERDGYTF	TGTGCCTGCGGGGAAAGGGACGGCTACACCTTC
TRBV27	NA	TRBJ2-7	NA	CASFKHDGPVVEQYF	TGTGCCAGCTTCAAACACGACGGGCCGGTGGTCGAGCAGTACTTC
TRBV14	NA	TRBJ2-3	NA	CASSQVKLGDTQYF	TGTGCCAGCAGCCAAGTAAAATTGGGAGATACGCAGTATTTT
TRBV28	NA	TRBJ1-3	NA	CASSLDMGPSGNTIYF	TGTGCCAGCAGTTTAGATATGGGGCCCTCTGGAAACACCATATATTTT
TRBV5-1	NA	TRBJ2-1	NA	CASRENDEQFF	TGCGCCAGCAGAGAGAATGATGAGCAGTTCTTC
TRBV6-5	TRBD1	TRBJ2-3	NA	CASSYSGTAYTDTQYF	TGTGCCAGCAGTTACTCGGGGACAGCATACACAGATACGCAGTATTTT
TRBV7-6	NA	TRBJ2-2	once	CASSLPTTRTEDKPGELFF	TGTGCCAGCAGCTTACCCACGACTAGGACCGAAGACAAACCCGGGGAGCTGTTTTTT
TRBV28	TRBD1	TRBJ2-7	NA	CASTETGWSREQYF	TGTGCCAGCACCGAGACAGGGTGGTCGCGCGAGCAGTACTTC
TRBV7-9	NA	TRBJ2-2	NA	CASSSSPSLGGELFF	TGTGCCAGCAGCTCTAGCCCAAGCCTGGGCGGGGAGCTGTTTTTT
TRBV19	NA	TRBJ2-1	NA	CASSKGIISYNEQFF	TGTGCCAGTAGTAAGGGTATTATCTCCTACAATGAGCAGTTCTTC
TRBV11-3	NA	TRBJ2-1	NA	CASSPGTSSYNEQFF	TGTGCCAGCAGCCCCGGGACAAGCTCCTACAATGAGCAGTTCTTC
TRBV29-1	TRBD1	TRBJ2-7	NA	CSAGQGSSYEQYF	TGCAGCGCCGGACAGGGTTCCTCCTACGAGCAGTACTTC
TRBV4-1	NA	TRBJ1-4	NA	CASSQEAQGNEKLFF	TGCGCCAGCAGCCAAGAGGCACAGGGAAATGAAAAACTGTTTTTT
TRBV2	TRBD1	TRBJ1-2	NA	CATVDRGVYGYTF	TGTGCCACCGTGGACAGGGGTGTTTATGGCTACACCTTC
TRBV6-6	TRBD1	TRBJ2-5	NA	CASCHDGTAEETQYF	TGTGCCAGCTGTCACGACGGGACAGCTGAAGAGACCCAGTACTTC
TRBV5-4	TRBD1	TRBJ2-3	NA	CASSWDRPTDTQYF	TGTGCCAGCAGCTGGGACAGACCCACAGATACGCAGTATTTT
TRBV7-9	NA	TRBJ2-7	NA	CASRNPEDRYSYEQYF	TGTGCCAGCAGGAATCCCGAGGACAGATACTCCTACGAGCAGTACTTC
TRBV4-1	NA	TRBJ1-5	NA	CASSPDTSNQPQHF	TGCGCCAGCAGCCCAGACACCTCCAATCAGCCCCAGCATTTT
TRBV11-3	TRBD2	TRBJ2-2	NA	CASSPPLAGLGTGELFF	TGTGCCAGCAGCCCCCCCCTAGCGGGATTAGGCACCGGGGAGCTGTTTTTT
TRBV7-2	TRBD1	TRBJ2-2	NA	CASSEDRRTGELFF	TGTGCCAGCAGCGAGGACAGGAGGACCGGGGAGCTGTTTTTT
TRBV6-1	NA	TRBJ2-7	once	CASSVLLEGGGHEQHF	TGTGCCAGCAGTGTTTTGTTGGAGGGAGGGGGCCACGAGCAGCACTTC
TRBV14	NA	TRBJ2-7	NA	CASSQGLPPYEQYF	TGTGCCAGCAGCCAAGGGCTCCCCCCCTACGAGCAGTACTTC
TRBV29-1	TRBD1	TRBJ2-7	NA	CSVGSPGQGYEQYF	TGCAGCGTTGGCTCCCCGGGACAGGGGTACGAGCAGTACTTC
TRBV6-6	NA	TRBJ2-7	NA	CASSNRGFEQYF	TGTGCCAGCAGCAACCGGGGGTTCGAGCAGTACTTC
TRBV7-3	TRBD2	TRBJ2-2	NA	CASTLGGGNTGELFF	TGTGCCAGCACCCTCGGCGGGGGAAACACCGGGGAGCTGTTTTTT
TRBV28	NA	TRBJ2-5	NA	CASSLQGSRGETQYF	TGTGCCAGCAGTTTACAGGGGTCGAGAGGAGAGACCCAGTACTTC
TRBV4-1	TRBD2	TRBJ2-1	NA	CASSQGLAGAPYGHEFF	TGCGCCAGCAGCCAAGGTCTAGCGGGAGCCCCTTATGGTCATGAGTTCTTC
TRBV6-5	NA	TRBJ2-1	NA	CASSYETGVWYEQFF	TGTGCCAGCAGTTACGAAACGGGAGTTTGGTATGAGCAGTTCTTC
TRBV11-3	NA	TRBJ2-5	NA	CASSPGRESQETQYF	TGTGCCAGCAGCCCGGGTCGAGAGTCGCAAGAGACCCAGTACTTC
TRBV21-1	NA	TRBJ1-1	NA	CASSLPRQGKICTEAFF	TGTGCCAGCAGCCTCCCGAGACAGGGTAAGATTTGCACTGAAGCTTTCTTT
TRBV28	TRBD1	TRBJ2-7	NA	CASSPRTGTYEQYF	TGTGCCAGCAGTCCTAGGACAGGGACGTACGAGCAGTACTTC
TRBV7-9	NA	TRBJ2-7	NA	CASTFVTVDDYEQYF	TGTGCCAGCACCTTCGTAACAGTCGACGACTACGAGCAGTACTTC
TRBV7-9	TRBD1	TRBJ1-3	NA	CASSDRQGSSSGNTIYF	TGTGCCAGCAGCGATAGACAGGGGTCCAGCTCTGGAAACACCATATATTTT
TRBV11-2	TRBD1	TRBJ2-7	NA	CASSLDWTGSNEQYF	TGTGCCAGCAGCTTAGACTGGACAGGGAGCAACGAGCAGTACTTC
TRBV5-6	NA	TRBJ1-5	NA	CASSFSGAQPQHF	TGTGCCAGCAGCTTTTCGGGTGCTCAGCCCCAGCATTTT
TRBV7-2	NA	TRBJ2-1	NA	CASGPKGNEQFF	TGTGCCAGCGGCCCTAAGGGTAATGAGCAGTTCTTC
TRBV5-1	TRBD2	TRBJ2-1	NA	CASSGGTSQYNEQFF	TGCGCCAGCAGCGGGGGGACTAGTCAATACAATGAGCAGTTCTTC
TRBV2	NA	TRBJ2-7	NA	CASTSNKRRYEQYF	TGTGCCAGCACGTCCAACAAGCGTCGCTACGAGCAGTACTTC
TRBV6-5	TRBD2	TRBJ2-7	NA	CASTGTNYEQYF	TGTGCCAGTACCGGGACTAACTACGAGCAGTACTTC
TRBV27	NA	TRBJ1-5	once	CASSLFGRSNQPQHF	TGTGCCAGCAGTTTATTCGGACGGAGCAATCAGCCCCAGCATTTT
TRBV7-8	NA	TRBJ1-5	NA	CASSLERGYNQPQHF	TGTGCCAGCAGCTTAGAGAGGGGATACAATCAGCCCCAGCATTTT
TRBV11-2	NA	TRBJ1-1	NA	CASSFPVNMNTEAFF	TGTGCCAGCAGCTTTCCGGTGAACATGAACACTGAAGCTTTCTTT
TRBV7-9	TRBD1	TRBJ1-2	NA	CASSFCPGQGNYGYTF	TGTGCCAGCAGCTTTTGTCCGGGACAGGGGAACTATGGCTACACCTTC
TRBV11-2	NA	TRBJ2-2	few	CASSLTGELFF	TGTGCCAGCAGCTTAACCGGGGAGCTGTTTTTT
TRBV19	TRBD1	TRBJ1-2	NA	CASSPSGQGARYGYTF	TGTGCCAGTAGTCCCTCGGGACAGGGGGCGAGGTATGGCTACACCTTC
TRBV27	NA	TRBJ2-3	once	CASRKLQPKGTDTQYF	TGTGCCAGCAGAAAGTTGCAACCAAAAGGGACAGATACGCAGTATTTT
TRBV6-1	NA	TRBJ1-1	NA	CASRLGAMNTEAFF	TGTGCCAGCAGATTAGGGGCGATGAACACTGAAGCTTTCTTT
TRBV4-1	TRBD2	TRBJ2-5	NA	CASSQASGLALGTQYF	TGCGCCAGCAGCCAAGCCTCGGGACTAGCCCTAGGGACCCAGTACTTC
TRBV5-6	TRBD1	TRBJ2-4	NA	CASSSDRNAKNIQYF	TGTGCCAGCAGCTCGGACAGGAATGCCAAAAACATTCAGTACTTC
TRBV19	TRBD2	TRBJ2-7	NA	CASNQREGSYEQYF	TGTGCCAGTAATCAGCGGGAGGGATCCTACGAGCAGTACTTC
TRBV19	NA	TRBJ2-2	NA	CASRTGVIGELFF	TGTGCCAGTAGGACGGGAGTGATCGGGGAGCTGTTTTTT
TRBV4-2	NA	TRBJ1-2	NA	CASSQDQGGYTF	TGTGCCAGCAGCCAAGATCAAGGAGGCTACACCTTC